The T cell receptor (beta chain) described here comes from a study of T-cell memory formation after mild COVID-19. Study in general: Largely donor-specific sequence clusters came from a couple of donors. Study-wide points: Later expanders leaned CD4+, whereas clones that contracted between day 15 and 85 were balanced CD4/CD8.

The CDR3 consists of 17 residues. Between the trimmed V and J ends, which lost 1 base and 7 bases, there was a span of 23 bases. Germline V lookup: CDR1 SGHRS, CDR2 YFSETQ. This clonotype was detected many times. Its target is not known. MiXCR, applied by TCRdb to the 5' RACE reads, yields one record per CDR3 protein. The data hold just over 60,000 distinct CDR3 sequences, with over 8.5% observed a single time. The sequencing sample was made of PBMCs or a T cell subset sorted from them (not recorded which). The chain links TRBV5-1 to TRBJ2-5; D might be TRBD2 (6 bases). The sequence was obtained from a young man who had mild COVID-19 (a few samples of this study predate the infection). Cell type and time point are not known. The CDR3 protein is CASSLSGGVAAYRTQYF. For the CDR3, the DNA is TGCGCCAGCAGCTTGTCCGGGGGTGTGGCGGCCTATAGGACCCAGTACTTC.